This T cell receptor (beta chain) appears in the sequencing data of a study of T cells in Graves' hyperthyroidism and ophthalmopathy. For the study at large: Before any treatment, at initial diagnosis, peripheral blood was collected.

From RNA transcripts, TCR beta CDR3 regions were amplified. In the first-round RT-PCR of the TCR CDR3, the HTBI primer set was used. MiXCR, applied by TCRdb to the multiplex PCR reads, yields one record per CDR3 protein. The table has fewer than 900,000 distinct CDR3 sequences, approximately 19% seen once. Participants, patients aged 18 to 65, had newly diagnosed hyperthyroidism with a duration under 2 months. The diagnostic basis comprised clinical symptoms, serum thyroxine and TRAb, thyroid ultrasound and orbital computed tomography. The CDR3 spans 13 residues. With 6 bases removed from V and 4 bases from J, the gap between germline ends came to 13 bases.

V is TRBV12-3 or TRBV12-4 and J is TRBJ2-7; maybe TRBD2 (6 bases). This receptor was taken from a woman in her forties or fifties with Graves' hyperthyroidism that later progressed to Graves' ophthalmopathy. The sequencing sample was made of blood. The CDR3 DNA is TGTGCCAGCAGGGTCGGGAGCCGGTACGAGCAGTACTTC. This encodes CASRVGSRYEQYF.